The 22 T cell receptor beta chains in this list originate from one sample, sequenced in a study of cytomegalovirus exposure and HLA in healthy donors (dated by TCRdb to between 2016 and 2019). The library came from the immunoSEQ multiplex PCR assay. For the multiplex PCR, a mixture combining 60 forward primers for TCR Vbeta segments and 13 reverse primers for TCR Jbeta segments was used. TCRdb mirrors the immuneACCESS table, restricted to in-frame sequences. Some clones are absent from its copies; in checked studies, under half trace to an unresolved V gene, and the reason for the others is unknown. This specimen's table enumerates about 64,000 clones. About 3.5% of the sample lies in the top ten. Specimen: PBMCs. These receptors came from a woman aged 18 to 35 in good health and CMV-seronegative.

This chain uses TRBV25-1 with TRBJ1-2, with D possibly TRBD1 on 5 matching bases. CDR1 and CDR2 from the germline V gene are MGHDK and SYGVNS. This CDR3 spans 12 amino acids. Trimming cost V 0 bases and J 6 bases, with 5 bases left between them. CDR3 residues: CASSEYRDGYTF. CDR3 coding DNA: TGTGCCAGCAGTGAATACAGGGATGGCTACACCTTC.

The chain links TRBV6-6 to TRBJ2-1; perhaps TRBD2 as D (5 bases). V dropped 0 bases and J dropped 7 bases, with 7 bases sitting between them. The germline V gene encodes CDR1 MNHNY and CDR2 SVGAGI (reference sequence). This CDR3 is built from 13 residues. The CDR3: CASSYSRVNEQFF. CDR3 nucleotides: TGTGCCAGCAGTTACTCGAGGGTGAATGAGCAGTTCTTC.

The CDR3, as DNA: TGCACCAGCAGCCAAGATGGAGAGATTTGCGGGGGCCCCTACGAGCAGTACTTC. Encoded protein: CTSSQDGEICGGPYEQYF. The rearrangement uses TRBV1 and TRBJ2-7; the D call in the table, TRBD2, was not verified against the DNA. TRBV1 is shown as a pseudogene. The CDR3 extends over 18 amino acids.

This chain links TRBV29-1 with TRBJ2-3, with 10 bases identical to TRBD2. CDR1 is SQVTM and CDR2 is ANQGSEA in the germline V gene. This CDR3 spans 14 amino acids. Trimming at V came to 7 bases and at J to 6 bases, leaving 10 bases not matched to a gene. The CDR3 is CSAQASGSIDTQYF. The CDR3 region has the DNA TGCAGCGCGCAGGCTAGCGGGAGTATCGATACGCAGTATTTT.

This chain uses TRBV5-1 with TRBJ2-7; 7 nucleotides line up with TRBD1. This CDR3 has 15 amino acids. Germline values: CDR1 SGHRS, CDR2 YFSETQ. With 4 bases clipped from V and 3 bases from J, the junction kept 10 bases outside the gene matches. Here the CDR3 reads CASSLKEGGIYEQYF. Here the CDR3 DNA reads TGCGCCAGCAGCCTTAAAGAAGGGGGCATCTACGAGCAGTACTTC.

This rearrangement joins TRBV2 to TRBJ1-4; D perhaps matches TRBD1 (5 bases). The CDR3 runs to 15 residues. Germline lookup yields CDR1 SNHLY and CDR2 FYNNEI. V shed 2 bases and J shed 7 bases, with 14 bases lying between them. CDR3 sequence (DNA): TGTGCCAGCAGTGAATGGGGCCGGTGGAGTGAAAAACTGTTTTTT. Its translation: CASSEWGRWSEKLFF.

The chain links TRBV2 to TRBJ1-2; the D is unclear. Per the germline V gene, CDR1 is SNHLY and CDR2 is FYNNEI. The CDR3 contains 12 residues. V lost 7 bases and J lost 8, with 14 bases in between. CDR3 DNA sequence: TGTGCCAGCACACGGTCCCCGGAGGGCTACACCTTC. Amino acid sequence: CASTRSPEGYTF.

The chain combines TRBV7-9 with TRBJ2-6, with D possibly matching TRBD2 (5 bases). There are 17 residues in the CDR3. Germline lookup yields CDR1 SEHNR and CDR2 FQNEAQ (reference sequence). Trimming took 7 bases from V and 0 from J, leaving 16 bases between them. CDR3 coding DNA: TGTGCCAGCAACGTGCAGGACTCGAGCTCTGGGGCCAACGTCCTGACTTTC. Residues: CASNVQDSSSGANVLTF. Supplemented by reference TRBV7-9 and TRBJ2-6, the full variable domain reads DTGVSQNPRHKITKRGQNVTFRCDPISEHNRLYWYRQTLGQGPEFLTYFQNEAQLEKSRLLSDRFSAERPKGSFSTLEIQRTEQGDSAMYLCASNVQDSSSGANVLTFGAGSRLTVL.

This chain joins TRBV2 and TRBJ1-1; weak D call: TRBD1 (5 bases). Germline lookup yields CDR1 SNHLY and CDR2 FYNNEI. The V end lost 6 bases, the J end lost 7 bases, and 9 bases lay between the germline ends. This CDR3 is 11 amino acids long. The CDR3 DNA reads TGTGCCAGCAGGCAGGGTTTTGAAGCTTTCTTT. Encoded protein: CASRQGFEAFF.

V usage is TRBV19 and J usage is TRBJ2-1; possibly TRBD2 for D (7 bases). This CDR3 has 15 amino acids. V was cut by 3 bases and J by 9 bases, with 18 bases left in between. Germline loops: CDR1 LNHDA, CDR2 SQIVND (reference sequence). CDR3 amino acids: CASSMGRGGLVEQFF. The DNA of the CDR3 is TGTGCCAGTAGTATGGGCAGGGGAGGGTTGGTTGAGCAGTTCTTC.

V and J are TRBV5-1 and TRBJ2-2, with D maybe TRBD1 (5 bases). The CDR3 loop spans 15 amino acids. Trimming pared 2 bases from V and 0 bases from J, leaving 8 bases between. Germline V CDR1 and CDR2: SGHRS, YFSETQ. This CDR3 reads CASSLRTTNTGELFF. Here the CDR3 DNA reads TGCGCCAGCAGCTTAAGGACAACGAACACCGGGGAGCTGTTTTTT.

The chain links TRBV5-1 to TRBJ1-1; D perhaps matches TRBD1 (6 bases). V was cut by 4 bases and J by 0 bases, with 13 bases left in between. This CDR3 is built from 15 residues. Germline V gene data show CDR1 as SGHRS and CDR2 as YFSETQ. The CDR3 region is CASSASWTVNTEAFF. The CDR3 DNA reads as TGCGCCAGCAGCGCGTCATGGACAGTGAACACTGAAGCTTTCTTT.

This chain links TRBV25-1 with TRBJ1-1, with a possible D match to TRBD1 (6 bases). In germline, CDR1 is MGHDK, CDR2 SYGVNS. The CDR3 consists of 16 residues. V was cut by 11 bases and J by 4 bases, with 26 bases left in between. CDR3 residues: CAGRGIKQGTSTEAFF. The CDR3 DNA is TGTGCCGGTAGGGGGATAAAACAGGGCACTAGCACTGAAGCTTTCTTT. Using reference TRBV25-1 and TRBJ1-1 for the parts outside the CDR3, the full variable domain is EADIYQTPRYLVIGTGKKITLECSQTMGHDKMYWYQQDPGMELHLIHYSYGVNSTEKGDLSSESTVSRIRTEHFPLTLESARPSHTSQYLCAGRGIKQGTSTEAFFGQGTRLTVV.

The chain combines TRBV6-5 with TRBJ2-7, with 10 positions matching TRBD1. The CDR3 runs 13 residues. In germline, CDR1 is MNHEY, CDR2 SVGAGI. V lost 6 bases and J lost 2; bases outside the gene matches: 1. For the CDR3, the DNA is TGTGCCAGCAGAGGGACAGGGGCCTACGAGCAGTACTTC. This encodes CASRGTGAYEQYF.

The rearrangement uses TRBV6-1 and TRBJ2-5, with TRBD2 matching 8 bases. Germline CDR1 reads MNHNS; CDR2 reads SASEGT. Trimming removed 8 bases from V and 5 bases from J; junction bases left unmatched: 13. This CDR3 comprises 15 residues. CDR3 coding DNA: TGTGCCAGCCGAAGGACTAGCCTATACCCCGAGACCCAGTACTTC. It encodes CASRRTSLYPETQYF.

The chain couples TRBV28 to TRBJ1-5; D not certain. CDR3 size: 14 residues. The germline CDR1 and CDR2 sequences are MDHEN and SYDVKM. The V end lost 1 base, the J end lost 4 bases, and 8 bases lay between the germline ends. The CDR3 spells CASSLLGGNQPQHF. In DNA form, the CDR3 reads TGTGCCAGCAGTTTATTAGGAGGGAATCAGCCCCAGCATTTT.

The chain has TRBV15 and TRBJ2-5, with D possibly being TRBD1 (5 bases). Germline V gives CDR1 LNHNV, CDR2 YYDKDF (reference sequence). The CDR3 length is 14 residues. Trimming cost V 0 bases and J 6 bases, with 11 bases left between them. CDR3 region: CATSRDGAAKTQYF. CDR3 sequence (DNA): TGTGCCACCAGCAGAGATGGGGCAGCCAAGACCCAGTACTTC.

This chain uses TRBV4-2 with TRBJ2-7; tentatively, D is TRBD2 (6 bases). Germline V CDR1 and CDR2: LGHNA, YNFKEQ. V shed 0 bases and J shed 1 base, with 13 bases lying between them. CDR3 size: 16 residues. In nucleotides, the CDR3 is TGTGCCAGCAGCCAAGATGAGTCTAGCGCATCCTACGAGCAGTACTTC. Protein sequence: CASSQDESSASYEQYF.

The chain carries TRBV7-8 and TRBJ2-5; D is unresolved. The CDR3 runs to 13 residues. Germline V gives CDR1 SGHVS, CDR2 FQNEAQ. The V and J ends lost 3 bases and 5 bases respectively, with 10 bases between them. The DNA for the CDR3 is TGTGCCAGCAGCTTGAGTAGTCACGAGACCCAGTACTTC. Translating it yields CASSLSSHETQYF.

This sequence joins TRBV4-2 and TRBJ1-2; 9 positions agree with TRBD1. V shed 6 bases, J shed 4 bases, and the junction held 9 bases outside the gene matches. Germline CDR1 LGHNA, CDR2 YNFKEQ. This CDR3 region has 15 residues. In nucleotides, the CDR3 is TGTGCCAGCAGAAACCCCGGGACAGGGAGCTATGGCTACACCTTC. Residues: CASRNPGTGSYGYTF.

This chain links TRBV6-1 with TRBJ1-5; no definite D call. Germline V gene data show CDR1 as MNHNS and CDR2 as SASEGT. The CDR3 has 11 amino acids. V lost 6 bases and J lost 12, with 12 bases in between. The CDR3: CASRLTYVQHF. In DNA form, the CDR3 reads TGTGCCAGCAGGCTAACGTACGTCCAGCATTTT.

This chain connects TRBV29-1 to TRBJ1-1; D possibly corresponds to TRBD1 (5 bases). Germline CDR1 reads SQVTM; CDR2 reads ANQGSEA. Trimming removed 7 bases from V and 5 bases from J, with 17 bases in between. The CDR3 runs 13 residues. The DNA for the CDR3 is TGCAGCGCCCGCGGGTGGGGGGAGACTGAAGCTTTCTTT. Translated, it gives CSARGWGETEAFF.